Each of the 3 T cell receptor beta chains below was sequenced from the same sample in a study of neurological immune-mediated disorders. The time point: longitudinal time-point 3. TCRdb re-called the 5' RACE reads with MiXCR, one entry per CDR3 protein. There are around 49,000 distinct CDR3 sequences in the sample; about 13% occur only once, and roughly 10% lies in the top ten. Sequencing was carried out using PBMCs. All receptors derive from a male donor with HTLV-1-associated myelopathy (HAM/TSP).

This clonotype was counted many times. The CDR3 protein is CASSQDGLASGELFF. The CDR3 DNA is TGCGCCAGCAGCCAAGATGGGCTAGCGTCCGGGGAGCTGTTTTTT. This chain connects TRBV4-3 to TRBJ2-2; perhaps TRBD2 as D (6 bases). This CDR3 is 15 amino acids long. V was clipped by 0 bases and J by 6 bases, with 11 bases between them. CDR1 and CDR2 (germline): LGHNA, YSLEER.

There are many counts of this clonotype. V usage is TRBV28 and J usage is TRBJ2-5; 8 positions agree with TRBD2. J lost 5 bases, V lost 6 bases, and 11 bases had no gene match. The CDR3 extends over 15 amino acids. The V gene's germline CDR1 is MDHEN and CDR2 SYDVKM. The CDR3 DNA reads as TGTGCCAGCAGGGGTGGAGGAGCGGGGGATGAGACCCAGTACTTC. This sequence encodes CASRGGGAGDETQYF.

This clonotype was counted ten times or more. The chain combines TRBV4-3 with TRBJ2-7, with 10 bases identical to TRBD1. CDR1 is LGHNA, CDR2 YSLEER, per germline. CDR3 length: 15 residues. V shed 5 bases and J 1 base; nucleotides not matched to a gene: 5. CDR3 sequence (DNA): TGCGCCAGCAGCACCGGACAGGGGGGATCCTACGAGCAGTACTTC. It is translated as CASSTGQGGSYEQYF.